The entry below describes one T cell receptor beta chain. Its cognate antigen is unknown. The data are from a study of CXCR3-negative and CXCR3-positive naive CD8 T cells. The germline V gene has CDR1 MNHEY and CDR2 SMNVEV (reference sequence). The CDR3 runs 13 residues. Whole-study results and caveats: Memory cells showed distinct TRBV-TRBJ patterns, while the two naive subsets matched. Sequencing showed both naive subsets with comparably high diversity, and memory CD8+ cells much lower. Greater hydrophobicity was found in TRB CDR3s of CXCR3-positive naive cells than of CXCR3-negative naive cells. TCR interaction strength was inferred from TRB CDR3 physicochemistry, as CD5 matched across naive subsets.

The TRB cDNA libraries were prepared by 5' RACE with UMI labels. TCRdb reprocessed the 5' RACE reads and reports one entry per CDR3 protein, with no DNA. The sample is made up of 55,000 to 70,000 distinct CDR3 sequences, and the top ten hold 0.71% of it. Sorting was done in triplicate for each CD8+ T cell subset (approximately 300,000 cells each). The source material was naive CXCR3+ CD8+ T cells from blood. As to subset: CD45RO-CCR7+CD27+CD95- naive CD8+ T cells expressing CXCR3 (TNR3+). The V call is TRBV27, the J call TRBJ2-5; TCRdb's assignment of TRBD1 cannot be checked, as there is no DNA. This TCR was sampled from a human donor in good health. Some clones in this sample may be carry-over from other donors' samples. This CDR3 reads CASRGRGEETQYF.